One sample yielded the 2 T cell receptor beta chains listed below, sequenced in a study of blood T cell repertoires in COVID-19. Data came from immunoSEQ multiplex PCR; TCRdb stores just in-frame clones and leaves some out. The table records 9,500 to 11,000 clones, over 75% of them present only once. Sequenced input: peripheral blood. These receptor sequences come from a human donor in a cohort sampled during active COVID-19.

The chain couples TRBV28 to TRBJ1-2, with a tentative D call TRBD1 (6 bases). CDR1 is MDHEN, CDR2 SYDVKM, per germline. This CDR3 has 17 residues. Trimming removed 2 bases at V and 0 bases at J, with 16 bases between. The CDR3 sequence: CASSLEGGQKSNYGYTF. DNA of the CDR3: TGTGCCAGCAGTTTAGAGGGCGGACAGAAATCTAACTATGGCTACACCTTC.

V is TRBV6-5 and J is TRBJ2-7, with 9 bases lining up with TRBD2. CDR3 length equals 15 residues. V gave up 1 base and J gave up 4 bases; unmatched junction bases: 5. Germline V CDR1 and CDR2: MNHEY, SVGAGI. CDR3 in DNA: TGTGCCAGCAGTTACTTAGCGGGAGTTTCTTACGAGCAGTACTTC. It translates to CASSYLAGVSYEQYF.